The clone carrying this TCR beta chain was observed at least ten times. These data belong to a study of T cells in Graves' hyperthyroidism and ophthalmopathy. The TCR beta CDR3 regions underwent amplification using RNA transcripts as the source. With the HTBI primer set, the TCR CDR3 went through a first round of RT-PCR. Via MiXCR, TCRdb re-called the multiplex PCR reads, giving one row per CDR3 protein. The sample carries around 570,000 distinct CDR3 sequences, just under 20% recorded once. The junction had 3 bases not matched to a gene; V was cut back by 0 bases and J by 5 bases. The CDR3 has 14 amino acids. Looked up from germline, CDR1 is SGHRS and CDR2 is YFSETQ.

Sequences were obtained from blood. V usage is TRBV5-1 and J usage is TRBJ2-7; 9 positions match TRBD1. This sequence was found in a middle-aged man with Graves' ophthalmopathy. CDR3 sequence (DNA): TGCGCCAGCAGCTTGGTAGGACAGGGGAACGAGCAGTACTTC. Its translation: CASSLVGQGNEQYF.